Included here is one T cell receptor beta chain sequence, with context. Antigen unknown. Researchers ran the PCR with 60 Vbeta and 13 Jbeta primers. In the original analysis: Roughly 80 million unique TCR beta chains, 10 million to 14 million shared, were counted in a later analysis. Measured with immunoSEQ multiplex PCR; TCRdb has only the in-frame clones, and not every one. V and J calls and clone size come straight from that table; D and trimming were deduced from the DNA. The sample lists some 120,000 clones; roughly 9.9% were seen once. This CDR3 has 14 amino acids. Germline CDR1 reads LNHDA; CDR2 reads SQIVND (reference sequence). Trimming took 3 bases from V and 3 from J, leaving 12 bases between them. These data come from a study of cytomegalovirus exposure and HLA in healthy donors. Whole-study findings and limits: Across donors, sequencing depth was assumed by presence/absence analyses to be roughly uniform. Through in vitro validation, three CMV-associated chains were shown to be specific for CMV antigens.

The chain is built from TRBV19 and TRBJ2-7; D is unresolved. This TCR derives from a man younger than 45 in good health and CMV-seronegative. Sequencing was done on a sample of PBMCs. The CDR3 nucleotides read TGTGCCAGTAGTATGGTAGCAGAAGGCTACGAGCAGTACTTC. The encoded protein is CASSMVAEGYEQYF.